The present entry profiles one T cell receptor (beta chain) with its context. Antigen unknown. UMIs accompanied the 5'RACE template switching by which TCR beta cDNA was made. TCRdb reanalyzed the 5' RACE reads and collapses them to one entry per CDR3 protein, without DNA. The ten most abundant clones cover 5.2% of a sample with a few hundred thousand distinct CDR3 sequences. The germline V gene encodes CDR1 MNHNS and CDR2 SASEGT. The CDR3 consists of 16 residues. The record originates from a study of T cells expressing NK-cell markers. About the research overall: Obtained from sorted CD3+CD56+NKG2C+, CD3+CD56+NKG2C- and CD3+CD56-NKG2C+ T cells were the TCR beta repertoires. Study-wide findings and caveats: These same clonotypes (in a few donors) also led the CD3+CD56-NKG2C+ fraction. Expanded clones of NKG2C+ T cells had an unclear HCMV specificity.

The sequence was obtained from a man aged 18-69 years in good health. Sequenced material: blood T cells: a sorted CD56 or NKG2C T cell subset, CD4+ or CD8+ T cells, or bulk PBMC T cells (not recorded which). The V and J genes are TRBV6-1 and TRBJ2-3; as DNA is missing, the TRBD1 call by TCRdb cannot be tested. CDR3 residues: CASSEWRTGFTDTQYF.